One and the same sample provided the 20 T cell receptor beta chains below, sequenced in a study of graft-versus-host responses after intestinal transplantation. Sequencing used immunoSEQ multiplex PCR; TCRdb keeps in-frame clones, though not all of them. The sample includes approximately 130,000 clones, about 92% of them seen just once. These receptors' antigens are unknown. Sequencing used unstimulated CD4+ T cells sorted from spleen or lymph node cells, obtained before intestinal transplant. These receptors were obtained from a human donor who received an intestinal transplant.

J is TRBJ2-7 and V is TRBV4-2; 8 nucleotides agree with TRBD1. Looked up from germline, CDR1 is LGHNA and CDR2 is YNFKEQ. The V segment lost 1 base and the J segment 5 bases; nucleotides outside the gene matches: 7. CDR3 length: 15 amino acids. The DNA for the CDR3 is TGTGCCAGCAGCCAAGGTCAGGGGGCGTCCAACGAGCAGTACTTC. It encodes CASSQGQGASNEQYF.

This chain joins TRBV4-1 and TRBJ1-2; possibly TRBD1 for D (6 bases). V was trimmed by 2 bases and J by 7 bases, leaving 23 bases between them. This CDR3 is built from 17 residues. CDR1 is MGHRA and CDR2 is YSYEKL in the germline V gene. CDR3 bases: TGCGCCAGCAGCCAACCCGGAAAAGGGGCGAAGGGGGTTGGCTACACCTTC. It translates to CASSQPGKGAKGVGYTF.

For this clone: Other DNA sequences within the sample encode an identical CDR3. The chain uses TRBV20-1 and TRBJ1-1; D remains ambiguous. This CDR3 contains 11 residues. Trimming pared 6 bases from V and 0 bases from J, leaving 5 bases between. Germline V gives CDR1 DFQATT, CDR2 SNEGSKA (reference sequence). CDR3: CSAKVNTEAFF. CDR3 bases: TGCAGTGCCAAGGTGAACACTGAAGCTTTCTTT.

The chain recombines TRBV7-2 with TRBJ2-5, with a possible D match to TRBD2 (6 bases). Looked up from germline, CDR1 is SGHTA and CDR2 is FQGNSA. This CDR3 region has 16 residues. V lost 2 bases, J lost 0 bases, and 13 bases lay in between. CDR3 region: CASSLTTSLYQETQYF. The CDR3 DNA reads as TGTGCCAGCAGCTTAACCACTAGCCTGTACCAAGAGACCCAGTACTTC.

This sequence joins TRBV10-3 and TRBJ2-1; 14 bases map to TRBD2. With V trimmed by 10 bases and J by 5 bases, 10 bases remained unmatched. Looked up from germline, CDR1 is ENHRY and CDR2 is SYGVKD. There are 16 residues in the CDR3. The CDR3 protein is CATMVGLAGGDNEQFF. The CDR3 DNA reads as TGTGCCACCATGGTCGGACTAGCGGGGGGAGACAATGAGCAGTTCTTC.

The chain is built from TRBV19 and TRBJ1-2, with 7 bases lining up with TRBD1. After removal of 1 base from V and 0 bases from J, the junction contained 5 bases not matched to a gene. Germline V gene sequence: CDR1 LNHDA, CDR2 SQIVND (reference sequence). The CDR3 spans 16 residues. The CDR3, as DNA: TGTGCCAGTAGTATAGCGACAGGGATCTCTAACTATGGCTACACCTTC. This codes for CASSIATGISNYGYTF.

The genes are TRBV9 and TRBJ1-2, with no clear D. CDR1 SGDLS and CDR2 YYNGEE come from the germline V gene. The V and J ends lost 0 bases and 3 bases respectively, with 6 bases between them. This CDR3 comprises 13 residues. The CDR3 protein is CASSVGADYGYTF. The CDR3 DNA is TGTGCCAGCAGCGTAGGTGCAGACTATGGCTACACCTTC.

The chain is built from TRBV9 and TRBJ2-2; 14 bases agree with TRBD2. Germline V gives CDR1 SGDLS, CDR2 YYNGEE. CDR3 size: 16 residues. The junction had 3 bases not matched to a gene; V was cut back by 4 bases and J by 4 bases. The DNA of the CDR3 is TGTGCCAGCAGCCCCGGACTAGCGGGGGGCACCGGGGAGCTGTTTTTT. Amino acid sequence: CASSPGLAGGTGELFF.

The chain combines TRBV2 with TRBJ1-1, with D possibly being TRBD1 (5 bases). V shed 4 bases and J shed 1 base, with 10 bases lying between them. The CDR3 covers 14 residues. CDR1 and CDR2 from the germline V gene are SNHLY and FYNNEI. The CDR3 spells CASSGGRTNTEAFF. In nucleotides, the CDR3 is TGTGCCAGCAGTGGGGGACGGACGAACACTGAAGCTTTCTTT. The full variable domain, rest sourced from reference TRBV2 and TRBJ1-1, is EPEVTQTPSHQVTQMGQEVILRCVPISNHLYFYWYRQILGQKVEFLVSFYNNEISEKSEIFDDQFSVERPDGSNFTLKIRSTKLEDSAMYFCASSGGRTNTEAFFGQGTRLTVV.

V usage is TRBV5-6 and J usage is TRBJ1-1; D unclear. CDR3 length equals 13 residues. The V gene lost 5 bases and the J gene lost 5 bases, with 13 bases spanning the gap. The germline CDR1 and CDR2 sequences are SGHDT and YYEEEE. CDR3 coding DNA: TGTGCCAGCAGTAGTGGGGTAAATACTGAAGCTTTCTTT. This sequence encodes CASSSGVNTEAFF.

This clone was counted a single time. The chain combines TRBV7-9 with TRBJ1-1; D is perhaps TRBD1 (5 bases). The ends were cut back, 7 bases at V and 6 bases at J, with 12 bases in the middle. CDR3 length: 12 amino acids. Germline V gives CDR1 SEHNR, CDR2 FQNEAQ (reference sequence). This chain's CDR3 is CASTLDISEAFF. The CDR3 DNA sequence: TGTGCCAGCACCTTGGACATATCTGAAGCTTTCTTT.

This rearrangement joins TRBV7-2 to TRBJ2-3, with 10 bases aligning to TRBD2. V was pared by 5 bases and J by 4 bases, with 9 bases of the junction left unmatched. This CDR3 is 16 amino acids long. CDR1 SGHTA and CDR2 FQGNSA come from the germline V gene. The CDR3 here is CASSPKTSGAADTQYF. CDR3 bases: TGTGCCAGCAGCCCCAAAACTAGCGGGGCGGCAGATACGCAGTATTTT.

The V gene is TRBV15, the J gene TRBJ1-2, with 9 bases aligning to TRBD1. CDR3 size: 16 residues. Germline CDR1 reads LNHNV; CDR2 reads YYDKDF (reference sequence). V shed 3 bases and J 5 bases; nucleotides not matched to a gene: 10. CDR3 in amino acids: CATSRFLQGAGYGYTF. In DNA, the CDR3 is TGTGCCACCAGCAGGTTCTTACAGGGGGCCGGGTATGGCTACACCTTC.

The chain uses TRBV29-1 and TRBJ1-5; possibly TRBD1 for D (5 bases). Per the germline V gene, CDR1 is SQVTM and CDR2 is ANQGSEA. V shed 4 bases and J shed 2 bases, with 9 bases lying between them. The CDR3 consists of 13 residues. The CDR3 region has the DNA TGCAGCGTTGGCAGGGCGGGCAATCAGCCCCAGCATTTT. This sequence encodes CSVGRAGNQPQHF.

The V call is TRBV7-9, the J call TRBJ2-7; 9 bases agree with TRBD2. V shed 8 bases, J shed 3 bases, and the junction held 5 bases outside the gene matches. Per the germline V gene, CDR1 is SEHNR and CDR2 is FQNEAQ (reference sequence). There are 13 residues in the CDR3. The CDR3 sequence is CASEAGGGYEQYF. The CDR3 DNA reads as TGTGCCAGCGAAGCGGGGGGAGGCTACGAGCAGTACTTC.

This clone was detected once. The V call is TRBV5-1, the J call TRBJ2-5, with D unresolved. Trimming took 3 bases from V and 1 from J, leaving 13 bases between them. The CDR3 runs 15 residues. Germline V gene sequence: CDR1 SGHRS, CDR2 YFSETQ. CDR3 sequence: CASSSYSRRQETQYF. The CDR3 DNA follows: TGCGCCAGCAGCTCGTATTCTAGGCGCCAAGAGACCCAGTACTTC.

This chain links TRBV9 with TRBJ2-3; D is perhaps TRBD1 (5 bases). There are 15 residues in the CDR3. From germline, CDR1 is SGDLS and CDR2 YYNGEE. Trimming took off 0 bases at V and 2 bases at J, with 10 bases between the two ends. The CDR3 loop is CASSVDRQLTDTQYF. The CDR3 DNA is TGTGCCAGCAGCGTAGACCGACAGCTCACAGATACGCAGTATTTT. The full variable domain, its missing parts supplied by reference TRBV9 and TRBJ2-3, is DSGVTQTPKHLITATGQRVTLRCSPRSGDLSVYWYQQSLDQGLQFLIQYYNGEERAKGNILERFSAQQFPDLHSELNLSSLELGDSALYFCASSVDRQLTDTQYFGPGTRLTVL.

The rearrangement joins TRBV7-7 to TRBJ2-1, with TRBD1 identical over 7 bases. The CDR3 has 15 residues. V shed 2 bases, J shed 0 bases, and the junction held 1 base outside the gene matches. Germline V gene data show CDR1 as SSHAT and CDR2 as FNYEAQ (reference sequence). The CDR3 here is CASSLTGASYNEQFF. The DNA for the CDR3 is TGTGCCAGCAGCTTAACAGGGGCCTCCTACAATGAGCAGTTCTTC.

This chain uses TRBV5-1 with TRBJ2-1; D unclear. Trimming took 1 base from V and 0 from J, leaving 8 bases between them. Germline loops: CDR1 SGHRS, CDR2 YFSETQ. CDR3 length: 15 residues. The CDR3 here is CASSLRSSSYNEQFF. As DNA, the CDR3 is TGCGCCAGCAGCTTGCGTTCGAGCTCCTACAATGAGCAGTTCTTC.

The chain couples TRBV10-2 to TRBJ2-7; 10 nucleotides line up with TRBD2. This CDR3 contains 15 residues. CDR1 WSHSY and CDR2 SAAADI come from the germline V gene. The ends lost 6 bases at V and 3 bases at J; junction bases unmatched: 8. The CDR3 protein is CASRATSGRYYEQYF. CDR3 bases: TGCGCCAGCAGGGCGACTAGCGGGCGATACTACGAGCAGTACTTC.